This TCR beta chain was documented in a study of long-term antiretroviral therapy in people with HIV. Study outcomes and limitations: The data indicate that diversity increased after ART but remained below transplant donor controls.

At the survey level, the v3.0 immunoSEQ assay was run. Sequencing of each sample targeted roughly 35,000-55,000 T-cell genomes. The data were produced by immunoSEQ multiplex PCR, yet TCRdb's version contains in-frame clones alone and is incomplete. The sample includes approximately 26,000 clones, 80% to 85% of them seen just once. Post-ART PBMC samples numbered at least two per donor, and pre-ART ones at least one. Every sample had about 0.9-11 million cryopreserved PBMC in it before DNA extraction. With respect to this clone: Its antigen is not known.

This material consisted of unsorted PBMCs, taken 0.4 years after starting antiretroviral therapy. The receptor comes from a man aged 18 to 30 with HIV.

The CDR3 sequence is CASSLKGQGAFGEQYF. Written as DNA, the CDR3 is TGTGCCAGCAGCTTAAAGGGCCAGGGGGCTTTTGGCGAGCAGTACTTC. The chain carries TRBV7-9 and TRBJ2-7, with 8 bases that match TRBD1. The CDR3 runs 16 residues. V shed 2 bases, J shed 6 bases, and the junction held 12 bases outside the gene matches. Germline assignment: CDR1 SEHNR and CDR2 FQNEAQ (reference sequence).